These 18 T cell receptor beta chains were sequenced from one sample in a study of PD-1 blockade in classical Hodgkin lymphoma. Every patient experienced relapse after autologous stem cell transplantation, and brentuximab vedotin exposure varied. The CD4+ T cells used were purified from thawed PBMCs through magnetic negative selection. Profiled with immunoSEQ multiplex PCR; TCRdb holds only in-frame clones, not every one. The sample has approximately 9,600 clones, 74% seen once. This material consisted of CD4+ T cells from blood, taken at baseline. These receptor sequences come from a human donor with classical Hodgkin lymphoma.

This clone was seen a single time. The chain carries TRBV28 and TRBJ1-2, with 9 bases lining up with TRBD1. This CDR3 comprises 16 residues. The germline V gene has CDR1 MDHEN and CDR2 SYDVKM. Losses at the gene ends were 5 bases for V and 6 bases for J; bases not matched to a gene: 13. DNA for the CDR3: TGTGCCAGCAGTCTACCAGTGGACAGGGGCGGGAATGGCTACACCTTC. This encodes CASSLPVDRGGNGYTF.

The V gene is TRBV7-8, the J gene TRBJ2-3; D ambiguous. The CDR3 extends over 14 amino acids. Germline values: CDR1 SGHVS, CDR2 FQNEAQ. Trimming left V 8 bases short and J 3 bases short, with 15 bases between. The CDR3 nucleotides read TGTGCCAGCCGCCAGGATCCCACGACAGATACGCAGTATTTT. Translated, it gives CASRQDPTTDTQYF.

This chain links TRBV28 with TRBJ2-7; D call uncertain. The germline V gene has CDR1 MDHEN and CDR2 SYDVKM. The CDR3 is made up of 12 amino acids. V lost 1 base to trimming and J lost 3 bases, with 4 bases between them. In DNA, the CDR3 is TGTGCCAGCAGTTTATTAGACTACGAGCAGTACTTC. Its protein is CASSLLDYEQYF.

With regard to this clone: This same CDR3 is encoded by further DNA sequences in the sample. This chain joins TRBV6-5 and TRBJ1-1; D might be TRBD1 (6 bases). V was clipped by 2 bases and J by 1 base, with 8 bases between them. Germline V gives CDR1 MNHEY, CDR2 SVGAGI. This CDR3 region has 14 residues. Written as DNA, the CDR3 is TGTGCCAGCAGTTACCTACAGGGGAACACTGAAGCTTTCTTT. Its protein is CASSYLQGNTEAFF.

The V gene is TRBV18, the J gene TRBJ2-2, with 7 positions matching TRBD1. CDR1 and CDR2 from the germline V gene are KGHSH and LQKENI. Trimming cost V 6 bases and J 0 bases; bases outside gene matches: 7. The CDR3 is 16 amino acids. In DNA form, the CDR3 reads TGTGCCAGCTCTACTGACAGGGTCGCGAACACCGGGGAGCTGTTTTTT. It specifies CASSTDRVANTGELFF.

J is TRBJ2-1 and V is TRBV5-1; 10 bases map to TRBD2. This CDR3 spans 15 amino acids. V lost 5 bases and J lost 6; bases outside the gene matches: 8. Germline CDR1 is SGHRS and CDR2 is YFSETQ. CDR3 coding DNA: TGCGCCAGCAGACCCGGACTAGCGGAGCGCAATGAGCAGTTCTTC. As protein: CASRPGLAERNEQFF.

This clone was detected once. V and J are TRBV13 and TRBJ2-5, with 8 positions matching TRBD2. CDR3 length: 16 amino acids. Trimming at V came to 1 base and at J to 0 bases, leaving 4 bases not matched to a gene. CDR1 PRHDT and CDR2 FYEKMQ come from the germline V gene (reference sequence). CDR3 loop: CASSLERGRNQETQYF. The CDR3, as DNA: TGTGCCAGCAGCTTAGAGCGGGGGAGGAACCAAGAGACCCAGTACTTC.

CDR3 amino acids: CASSPRSRLPEKLFF. As DNA, the CDR3 is TGTGCCAGTAGTCCCAGGTCAAGATTGCCTGAAAAACTGTTTTTT. The rearrangement links TRBV19 to TRBJ1-4; D not certain. Germline values: CDR1 LNHDA, CDR2 SQIVND (reference sequence). The CDR3 sequence is 15 residues long. V shed 5 bases and J shed 7 bases, with 17 bases lying between them.

The chain recombines TRBV27 with TRBJ2-1; the match to TRBD1 covers 8 bases. Germline trimming cut 3 bases from V and 6 bases from J; bases unmatched to any gene: 7. CDR1 and CDR2 (germline): MNHEY, SMNVEV (reference sequence). This CDR3 has 15 amino acids. In DNA, the CDR3 is TGTGCCAGCAGTTTTATGGACAGGGAAGGCAATGAGCAGTTCTTC. Protein product: CASSFMDREGNEQFF.

This chain links TRBV30 with TRBJ1-4, with D unresolved. Germline loops: CDR1 GTSNPN, CDR2 SVGIG (reference sequence). The V end lost 0 bases, the J end lost 3 bases, and 5 bases lay between the germline ends. The CDR3 has 13 amino acids. CDR3 protein: CAWSVRSNEKLFF. In DNA, the CDR3 is TGTGCCTGGAGTGTCCGGTCTAATGAAAAACTGTTTTTT.

The V gene is TRBV6-4, the J gene TRBJ2-3; 7 positions match TRBD2. Germline-derived CDR1 and CDR2 are MRHNA and SNTAGT. J lost 6 bases, V lost 2 bases, and 8 bases had no gene match. The CDR3 sequence is 15 residues long. CDR3 DNA sequence: TGTGCCAGCAGTGACGGGGCTAGCGGTTGGGATACGCAGTATTTT. Translation gives CASSDGASGWDTQYF.

The V and J genes are TRBV28 and TRBJ2-1, with 7 bases aligning to TRBD1. The germline gives CDR1 MDHEN, CDR2 SYDVKM. The CDR3 sequence is 15 residues long. The junction had 9 bases not matched to a gene; V was cut back by 3 bases and J by 7 bases. CDR3 DNA sequence: TGTGCCAGCAGTTTGAACAGGGGATTAAAGAATGAGCAGTTCTTC. This encodes CASSLNRGLKNEQFF.

V and J are TRBV6-1 and TRBJ1-5; the D is unclear. Trimming took 1 base from V and 7 from J, leaving 8 bases between them. Germline V gene lookup returns CDR1 MNHNS and CDR2 SASEGT. This CDR3 comprises 13 residues. The CDR3 sequence: CASSEGNVQPQHF. The CDR3 bases are TGTGCCAGCAGTGAAGGTAATGTGCAGCCCCAGCATTTT.

This rearrangement joins TRBV10-3 to TRBJ1-3, with a possible D match to TRBD1 (6 bases). Germline V gives CDR1 ENHRY, CDR2 SYGVKD. This CDR3 is 15 amino acids long. Trimming removed 4 bases from V and 4 bases from J, with 14 bases in between. This CDR3 is CAISVSTGRGNTIYF. The DNA for the CDR3 is TGTGCCATCAGTGTCAGTACAGGGCGCGGAAACACCATATATTTT.

This chain links TRBV28 with TRBJ2-7; 9 bases are a match to TRBD1. This CDR3 is 15 amino acids long. The junction had 6 bases not matched to a gene; V was cut back by 3 bases and J by 3 bases. Per germline, CDR1 MDHEN and CDR2 SYDVKM. The CDR3 sequence: CASSLPLTGGYEQYF. The CDR3 bases are TGTGCCAGCAGTTTGCCCCTGACAGGGGGCTACGAGCAGTACTTC.

Within the sample, this clone is medium-sized. The chain uses TRBV2 and TRBJ1-1, with 7 bases matching TRBD1. V dropped 5 bases and J dropped 11; count of bases not matched to a gene: 14. This CDR3 has 14 residues. Germline assignment: CDR1 SNHLY and CDR2 FYNNEI. The CDR3 region is CASSSPGTASRAFF. Written as DNA, the CDR3 is TGTGCCAGCAGTAGTCCCGGGACAGCCAGTCGGGCTTTCTTT.

This rearrangement joins TRBV7-9 to TRBJ2-3, with D possibly TRBD2 on 6 matching bases. This CDR3 region has 15 residues. In germline, CDR1 is SEHNR, CDR2 FQNEAQ (reference sequence). Trimming left V 6 bases short and J 2 bases short, with 15 bases between. The CDR3 nucleotides read TGTGCCAGCAGACCTCGTAGCGGAATCACAGATACGCAGTATTTT. This codes for CASRPRSGITDTQYF.

This chain uses TRBV27 with TRBJ2-6; no definite D call. Germline CDR1 reads MNHEY; CDR2 reads SMNVEV (reference sequence). The CDR3 covers 14 residues. Trimming took 4 bases from V and 0 from J, leaving 4 bases between them. The CDR3 here is CASSWRSGANVLTF. CDR3 nucleotide sequence: TGTGCCAGCAGTTGGCGCTCTGGGGCCAACGTCCTGACTTTC. The full variable domain, its missing parts supplied by reference TRBV27 and TRBJ2-6, is EAQVTQNPRYLITVTGKKLTVTCSQNMNHEYMSWYRQDPGLGLRQIYYSMNVEVTDKGDVPEGYKVSRKEKRNFPLILESPSPNQTSLYFCASSWRSGANVLTFGAGSRLTVL.